This T cell receptor beta chain was retrieved from a study of shared clonotypes between healthy human individuals. CDR3 length: 15 amino acids. Germline V gene lookup returns CDR1 SGHAT and CDR2 FQNNGV. J was trimmed by 3 bases and V by 1 base; bases with no gene match: 3. This clone was seen just once. Other nucleotide sequences from this sample produce the same CDR3. Assay: immunoSEQ multiplex PCR; the TCRdb copy retains only in-frame clones and omits some. This table has 2,500,000 or so clones, 90% to 95% appearing once. Sequenced sample: naive CD4+ T cells sorted from blood. Subset defined: CD45RA+ positively selected. The TCR sequence derives from a man between 18 and 29 years old in good health. V is TRBV11-2 and J is TRBJ2-3, with 8 bases aligning to TRBD2. DNA of the CDR3: TGTGCCAGCAGCTTAGCGGGAGGGCCGACAGATACGCAGTATTTT. Its translation is CASSLAGGPTDTQYF.